Shown below are 25 T cell receptor beta chains from a single sample sequenced in a study of blood T cell repertoires in COVID-19. TCRdb's copy holds only in-frame clones and misses some; the assay was immunoSEQ multiplex PCR. The sample has about 350,000 clones; roughly 87% are singletons. The material sequenced was peripheral blood. The receptors shown here come from a woman aged 55-70 years with COVID-19, enrolled during active disease.

The V gene is TRBV7-8, the J gene TRBJ1-3, with a possible D match to TRBD1 (5 bases). The CDR3 has 16 amino acids. Germline V lookup: CDR1 SGHVS, CDR2 FQNEAQ. V was cut by 2 bases and J by 0 bases, with 11 bases left in between. The CDR3: CASSLWGVNSGNTIYF. The CDR3, as DNA: TGTGCCAGCAGCTTATGGGGGGTGAACTCTGGAAACACCATATATTTT.

V gene TRBV6-1 combines with J gene TRBJ1-5, with 7 bases that match TRBD1. V lost 2 bases to trimming and J lost 5 bases; unmatched junction nucleotides: 6. The CDR3 contains 15 residues. Germline V gives CDR1 MNHNS, CDR2 SASEGT. This chain's CDR3 is CASSERTGTYQPQHF. The CDR3 DNA reads TGTGCCAGCAGTGAACGGACAGGAACCTATCAGCCCCAGCATTTT.

The chain has TRBV2 and TRBJ1-3; a possible D gene is TRBD1 (5 bases). Trimming took 4 bases from V and 4 from J, leaving 17 bases between them. The germline gives CDR1 SNHLY, CDR2 FYNNEI. CDR3 length: 16 residues. CDR3 coding DNA: TGTGCCAGCAGTGTGGAGGGGCCGGCAGTCGGAAACACCATATATTTT. As protein: CASSVEGPAVGNTIYF.

The rearrangement uses TRBV4-1 and TRBJ2-3; maybe TRBD1 (5 bases). Trimming removed 0 bases from V and 4 bases from J, with 14 bases in between. The CDR3 totals 16 residues. The germline V gene has CDR1 MGHRA and CDR2 YSYEKL. CDR3 sequence: CASSQDSQGMADTQYF. CDR3 in DNA: TGCGCCAGCAGCCAAGATAGCCAGGGAATGGCAGATACGCAGTATTTT.

A remark on this clone: The identical CDR3 is also encoded by other nucleotide sequences in the sample. V usage is TRBV5-1 and J usage is TRBJ1-1; possibly TRBD1 for D (6 bases). V was trimmed by 3 bases and J by 0 bases, leaving 9 bases between them. This CDR3 has 14 amino acids. The germline gives CDR1 SGHRS, CDR2 YFSETQ. The CDR3 sequence is CASSSQGVNTEAFF. The CDR3 nucleotides read TGCGCCAGCAGCTCACAGGGCGTGAACACTGAAGCTTTCTTT.

The CDR3 sequence: CASSIGGGAKTQYF. The CDR3, as DNA: TGTGCCAGTAGTATAGGCGGGGGGGCAAAGACCCAGTACTTC. The V and J genes are TRBV19 and TRBJ2-5, with TRBD2 matching over 9 bases. The V and J ends lost 1 base and 6 bases, in that order; junction bases with no gene match: 3. Germline lookup yields CDR1 LNHDA and CDR2 SQIVND (reference sequence). CDR3 length equals 14 residues. Complete variable domain (other parts from reference TRBV19 and TRBJ2-5): DGGITQSPKYLFRKEGQNVTLSCEQNLNHDAMYWYRQDPGQGLRLIYYSQIVNDFQKGDIAEGYSVSREKKESFPLTVTSAQKNPTAFYLCASSIGGGAKTQYFGPGTRLLVL.

This chain links TRBV18 with TRBJ2-2, with D perhaps TRBD1 (5 bases). The CDR3 has 16 amino acids. Trimming left V 2 bases short and J 4 bases short, with 14 bases between. The germline V gene has CDR1 KGHSH and CDR2 LQKENI. The CDR3 DNA follows: TGTGCCAGCTCACCAGGCGCAGGGCTGGGCACCGGGGAGCTGTTTTTT. Its protein product is CASSPGAGLGTGELFF.

The rearrangement joins TRBV3-1 (or the pseudogene TRBV3-2) to TRBJ1-2; 7 nucleotides line up with TRBD1. The germline gives CDR1 LGHDT, CDR2 YNNKEL (reference sequence). Unmatched junction bases numbered 8, after V lost 3 bases and J lost 1 base. CDR3 length: 16 residues. The CDR3 protein is CASSHLDRTNNYGYTF. The CDR3 nucleotides read TGTGCCAGCAGCCACTTGGACAGGACGAATAACTATGGCTACACCTTC.

This clone was detected only once. This chain joins TRBV5-1 and TRBJ2-1; D remains ambiguous. V lost 4 bases and J 5 bases, leaving 7 bases between the germline ends. Germline CDR1 is SGHRS and CDR2 is YFSETQ. This CDR3 is built from 12 residues. DNA for the CDR3: TGCGCCAGCAGCCAAAACAACAATGAGCAGTTCTTC. This gives the protein CASSQNNNEQFF.

A single count supports this clone. The chain couples TRBV2 to TRBJ1-5; a possible D gene is TRBD1 (5 bases). V was clipped by 4 bases and J by 7 bases, with 14 bases between them. The CDR3 contains 14 residues. Looked up from germline, CDR1 is SNHLY and CDR2 is FYNNEI. The CDR3 sequence is CASSGGGKRQPQHF. The DNA for the CDR3 is TGTGCCAGCAGTGGCGGGGGGAAAAGGCAGCCCCAGCATTTT.

This clone was found a few times. The chain employs TRBV10-3 and TRBJ2-1; a weak D match, TRBD2 (6 bases). This CDR3 has 14 amino acids. The ends were cut back, 6 bases at V and 6 bases at J, with 15 bases in the middle. Germline V gene data show CDR1 as ENHRY and CDR2 as SYGVKD. The CDR3 spells CAIRDLGGVNEQFF. The DNA of the CDR3 is TGTGCCATCAGGGACCTGGGCGGGGTCAATGAGCAGTTCTTC.

This clone was counted a single time. The chain is built from TRBV19 and TRBJ1-3; D is uncertain. Germline V gene lookup returns CDR1 LNHDA and CDR2 SQIVND (reference sequence). The CDR3 runs to 14 residues. V lost 8 bases and J lost 0, with 11 bases in between. DNA of the CDR3: TGTGCCAGTGGCGGAAAGAACTCTGGAAACACCATATATTTT. Its protein product is CASGGKNSGNTIYF. Full variable domain (missing parts from reference TRBV19 and TRBJ1-3): DGGITQSPKYLFRKEGQNVTLSCEQNLNHDAMYWYRQDPGQGLRLIYYSQIVNDFQKGDIAEGYSVSREKKESFPLTVTSAQKNPTAFYLCASGGKNSGNTIYFGEGSWLTVV.

This chain links TRBV28 with TRBJ2-3, with a possible D match to TRBD2 (6 bases). There are 13 residues in the CDR3. Germline V gene sequence: CDR1 MDHEN, CDR2 SYDVKM. Trimming stripped 11 bases from V and 0 bases from J, with 12 bases between. The CDR3 sequence: CAGGSASTDTQYF. The CDR3 DNA reads TGTGCCGGGGGGTCCGCTAGCACAGATACGCAGTATTTT. Full variable domain (remainder filled in from reference TRBV28 and TRBJ2-3): DVKVTQSSRYLVKRTGEKVFLECVQDMDHENMFWYRQDPGLGLRLIYFSYDVKMKEKGDIPEGYSVSREKKERFSLILESASTNQTSMYLCAGGSASTDTQYFGPGTRLTVL.

The chain joins TRBV7-2 to TRBJ2-5; D might be TRBD2 (6 bases). CDR3 length: 15 residues. V was shortened by 0 bases and J by 4 bases, with 12 bases between the two germline ends. Germline loops: CDR1 SGHTA, CDR2 FQGNSA. CDR3 sequence (DNA): TGTGCCAGCAGCTTAGCGGGGGGAATACCAGAGACCCAGTACTTC. This translates into CASSLAGGIPETQYF.

The V gene is TRBV5-5, the J gene TRBJ1-4; no clear D. Germline CDR1 SGHKS, CDR2 YYEKEE (reference sequence). V lost 2 bases and J lost 4, with 12 bases in between. CDR3 length equals 15 residues. The CDR3 spells CASSLQPVLNEKLFF. The CDR3 DNA reads TGTGCCAGCAGCTTACAGCCAGTCCTTAATGAAAAACTGTTTTTT.

This clone was recorded only once. The V and J genes are TRBV6-5 and TRBJ2-7; TRBD1 matches 9 bases. V shed 5 bases and J 6 bases; nucleotides not matched to a gene: 8. Per germline, CDR1 MNHEY and CDR2 SVGAGI. This CDR3 has 14 residues. CDR3 protein: CASSRPGTGFEQYF. DNA of the CDR3: TGTGCCAGCAGTCGTCCCGGGACAGGGTTCGAGCAGTACTTC.

The chain carries TRBV19 and TRBJ1-3; TRBD1 matches 8 bases. V shed 2 bases, J shed 0 bases, and the junction held 6 bases outside the gene matches. The germline V gene has CDR1 LNHDA and CDR2 SQIVND (reference sequence). The length of the CDR3 is 17 residues. CDR3 residues: CASSISTGGHSGNTIYF. The CDR3 DNA follows: TGTGCCAGTAGTATATCTACAGGGGGTCACTCTGGAAACACCATATATTTT.

The CDR3 nucleotides are TGTGCTAGTGGTTTGATACAGGGACAGGGATCGAGTTCACCCCTCCACTTT. It specifies CASGLIQGQGSSSPLHF. The V call is TRBV12-5, the J call TRBJ1-6, with 9 bases identical to TRBD1. The CDR3 extends over 17 amino acids. The germline gives CDR1 LGHNT, CDR2 FRNRAP. The V segment lost 2 bases and the J segment 9 bases; nucleotides outside the gene matches: 11. Full variable domain (missing parts from reference TRBV12-5 and TRBJ1-6): DARVTQTPRHKVTEMGQEVTMRCQPILGHNTVFWYRQTMMQGLELLAYFRNRAPLDDSGMPKDRFSAEMPDATLATLKIQPSEPRDSAVYFCASGLIQGQGSSSPLHFGNGTRLTVT.

The genes are TRBV7-8 and TRBJ2-5, with D possibly matching TRBD1 (6 bases). This CDR3 is built from 12 residues. V dropped 5 bases and J dropped 7 bases, with 11 bases sitting between them. Germline CDR1 and CDR2: SGHVS and FQNEAQ. CDR3 region: CASSPVGGTQYF. The CDR3 DNA sequence: TGTGCCAGCAGCCCAGTAGGGGGGACCCAGTACTTC.

This sequence joins TRBV27 and TRBJ1-6; the match to TRBD1 covers 9 bases. The ends lost 0 bases at V and 6 bases at J; junction bases unmatched: 6. Germline V gives CDR1 MNHEY, CDR2 SMNVEV (reference sequence). CDR3 length: 17 residues. The CDR3 loop reads CASSLSRGQGPNSPLHF. CDR3 DNA sequence: TGTGCCAGCAGTTTATCCCGGGGACAGGGCCCTAATTCACCCCTCCACTTT.

The V gene is TRBV19, the J gene TRBJ1-2; unclear D gene. Germline values: CDR1 LNHDA, CDR2 SQIVND (reference sequence). The CDR3 spans 12 residues. V lost 7 bases to trimming and J lost 8 bases, with 14 bases between them. The CDR3 loop is CASTPRPGGYTF. Here the CDR3 DNA reads TGTGCCAGTACCCCAAGGCCAGGCGGCTACACCTTC.

CDR3: CASRPDRDRFRYEAFF. In DNA form, the CDR3 reads TGTGCCAGCAGGCCGGACCGGGACAGGTTCCGCTATGAAGCTTTCTTT. The rearrangement uses TRBV27 and TRBJ1-1, with 8 bases that match TRBD1. Germline V CDR1 and CDR2: MNHEY, SMNVEV (reference sequence). The V and J ends lost 6 bases and 7 bases, in that order; junction bases with no gene match: 16. The CDR3 runs to 16 residues.

The chain links TRBV6-5 to TRBJ2-5; D is ambiguous. The germline V gene encodes CDR1 MNHEY and CDR2 SVGAGI. V was cut by 6 bases and J by 3 bases, with 8 bases left in between. There are 12 residues in the CDR3. CDR3 coding DNA: TGTGCCAGCAGGATAGGAGAAGAGACCCAGTACTTC. Its translation is CASRIGEETQYF.

The chain is built from TRBV30 and TRBJ1-2; tentative D call: TRBD1 (5 bases). CDR3 length: 15 amino acids. V dropped 7 bases and J dropped 0 bases, with 18 bases sitting between them. Germline V CDR1 and CDR2: GTSNPN, SVGIG (reference sequence). CDR3 nucleotides: TGTGCCTTTCGTGCGGGGCAAGTTTCTAACTATGGCTACACCTTC. This sequence encodes CAFRAGQVSNYGYTF.

The chain combines TRBV18 with TRBJ2-1; 7 bases agree with TRBD1. Germline trimming cut 3 bases from V and 3 bases from J; bases unmatched to any gene: 8. CDR1 KGHSH and CDR2 LQKENI come from the germline V gene. CDR3 length: 16 amino acids. The CDR3 protein is CASSPQTGRGYNEQFF. The CDR3 nucleotides are TGTGCCAGCTCACCCCAGACAGGGCGAGGCTACAATGAGCAGTTCTTC.